A single sample is the source of the 21 T cell receptor beta chains below, sequenced in a study of blood T cell repertoires in COVID-19. Data came from immunoSEQ multiplex PCR; TCRdb stores just in-frame clones and leaves some out. The data contain fewer than 500,000 clones, roughly 88% of them singletons. Material for sequencing was peripheral blood. These receptors all stem from a woman in her thirties with active or convalescent COVID-19.

This chain joins TRBV2 and TRBJ1-6, with 8 bases aligning to TRBD1. The CDR3 spans 15 residues. V dropped 4 bases and J dropped 9; count of bases not matched to a gene: 8. Germline V CDR1 and CDR2: SNHLY, FYNNEI. CDR3 coding DNA: TGTGCCAGCAGTGCGGACAGGGCCTTAGGTTCACCCCTCCACTTT. As protein: CASSADRALGSPLHF.

This clone was seen a single time. The chain combines TRBV6-1 with TRBJ1-2; perhaps TRBD1 as D (5 bases). Trimming cost V 1 base and J 4 bases, with 13 bases left between them. In germline, CDR1 is MNHNS, CDR2 SASEGT. CDR3 length equals 15 residues. The CDR3 region is CASSEGGGTLYGYTF. DNA for the CDR3: TGTGCCAGCAGTGAAGGCGGGGGGACTCTCTATGGCTACACCTTC.

The genes are TRBV6-6 and TRBJ2-3; 10 bases are a match to TRBD2. The CDR3 length is 16 residues. V was pared by 7 bases and J by 0 bases, with 7 bases of the junction left unmatched. CDR1 and CDR2 from the germline V gene are MNHNY and SVGAGI (reference sequence). CDR3 coding DNA: TGTGCCAGCAAGCGGACTAGCGGATCTAGCACAGATACGCAGTATTTT. Translated: CASKRTSGSSTDTQYF.

This chain uses TRBV13 with TRBJ1-2; weak D call: TRBD1 (5 bases). CDR1 and CDR2 from the germline V gene are PRHDT and FYEKMQ (reference sequence). V lost 2 bases and J lost 3, with 22 bases in between. The CDR3 covers 18 residues. For the CDR3, the DNA is TGTGCCAGCAGCTTACGGCGGGGCAGGGCAAAAGGGTACTATGGCTACACCTTC. This translates into CASSLRRGRAKGYYGYTF.

The count of this clone is one. The V and J genes are TRBV18 and TRBJ2-1; 13 bases are a match to TRBD2. Losses at the gene ends were 0 bases for V and 2 bases for J; bases not matched to a gene: 10. The length of the CDR3 is 20 residues. Germline-derived CDR1 and CDR2 are KGHSH and LQKENI. The DNA for the CDR3 is TGTGCCAGCTCACCACCGCTAGGGTCGACTAGCGGGAGGCCCTACAATGAGCAGTTCTTC. It yields the protein CASSPPLGSTSGRPYNEQFF.

The CDR3, as DNA: TGTGCCAGCAGAAGCGGCAGAAACTATGGCTACACCTTC. Its translation is CASRSGRNYGYTF. This chain uses TRBV6-6 with TRBJ1-2; no reliable D call. The CDR3 totals 13 residues. Germline CDR1 is MNHNY and CDR2 is SVGAGI (reference sequence). V lost 6 bases, J lost 2 bases, and 10 bases lay in between.

The chain is built from TRBV3-1 (or the pseudogene TRBV3-2) and TRBJ1-1, with D tentatively TRBD1 (6 bases). Germline loops: CDR1 LGHDT, CDR2 YNNKEL (reference sequence). The CDR3 consists of 16 residues. Trimming stripped 4 bases from V and 2 bases from J, with 17 bases between. The CDR3 nucleotides are TGTGCCAGCAGCCTCCTAGGGGGGGGCGGAAACACTGAAGCTTTCTTT. It translates to CASSLLGGGGNTEAFF.

The V gene is TRBV2, the J gene TRBJ1-1; D gene uncertain. The V end was cut by 5 bases, the J end by 7 bases, with 8 bases between. CDR3 length: 11 residues. Germline loops: CDR1 SNHLY, CDR2 FYNNEI. The CDR3 DNA follows: TGTGCCAGCAGTCCCGAGTTTGAAGCTTTCTTT. Encoded protein: CASSPEFEAFF.

The V gene is TRBV19, the J gene TRBJ1-2, with D maybe TRBD1 (5 bases). Trimming took 6 bases from V and 4 from J, leaving 24 bases between them. The CDR3 is 17 residues long. Germline V CDR1 and CDR2: LNHDA, SQIVND (reference sequence). CDR3 nucleotide sequence: TGTGCCAGTAGAAGGACCTTGGAGCCATCAGGGATCTATGGCTACACCTTC. Translated: CASRRTLEPSGIYGYTF.

V gene TRBV19 combines with J gene TRBJ1-1; no clear D gene. The CDR3 runs to 15 residues. Germline assignment: CDR1 LNHDA and CDR2 SQIVND (reference sequence). Trimming took 7 bases from V and 4 from J, leaving 19 bases between them. The chain's CDR3 is CASTRLWEVSTEAFF. The CDR3 DNA reads as TGTGCCAGTACCCGACTTTGGGAGGTCAGCACTGAAGCTTTCTTT.

The chain has TRBV28 and TRBJ1-1; D possibly corresponds to TRBD1 (6 bases). The CDR3 covers 16 residues. With 5 bases removed from V and 1 base from J, the gap between germline ends came to 17 bases. CDR1 MDHEN and CDR2 SYDVKM come from the germline V gene. CDR3 nucleotide sequence: TGTGCCAGCAGTCCCACCTTGGGGGGGCCGAACACTGAAGCTTTCTTT. Translating gives CASSPTLGGPNTEAFF.

This clone is a singleton in its sample. The rearrangement joins TRBV18 to TRBJ1-1, with unresolved D. Per the germline V gene, CDR1 is KGHSH and CDR2 is LQKENI. This CDR3 is built from 15 residues. Between the trimmed V and J ends, which lost 6 bases and 2 bases, there was a span of 16 bases. The CDR3 protein is CASSLLAEGNTEAFF. CDR3 DNA: TGTGCCAGCTCCCTATTAGCCGAGGGTAACACTGAAGCTTTCTTT.

This chain uses TRBV16 with TRBJ1-2; D not resolved. The CDR3 has 12 amino acids. The germline V gene has CDR1 KGHSY and CDR2 FQNENV. The V and J ends lost 4 bases and 4 bases respectively, with 7 bases between them. CDR3 sequence reads: CASSPTGYGYTF. Here the CDR3 DNA reads TGTGCCAGCAGCCCGACGGGCTATGGCTACACCTTC.

This chain joins TRBV27 and TRBJ1-2; 10 bases map to TRBD1. CDR1 is MNHEY, CDR2 SMNVEV, per germline (reference sequence). V dropped 6 bases and J dropped 5; count of bases not matched to a gene: 6. CDR3 length equals 14 residues. CDR3 in amino acids: CASSPGQGPYGYTF. CDR3 nucleotides: TGTGCCAGCAGCCCGGGACAGGGGCCGTATGGCTACACCTTC.

The J gene is TRBJ1-1, the V gene TRBV30; D remains unclear. Trimming removed 3 bases from V and 1 base from J, with 12 bases in between. Germline assignment: CDR1 GTSNPN and CDR2 SVGIG (reference sequence). The CDR3 is 14 residues long. CDR3 residues: CAWRSRIANTEAFF. The CDR3 coding sequence is TGTGCCTGGAGATCGAGGATTGCGAACACTGAAGCTTTCTTT.

The chain has TRBV7-8 and TRBJ1-6, with TRBD1 matching over 10 bases. With 4 bases clipped from V and 2 bases from J, the junction kept 8 bases outside the gene matches. Germline CDR1 is SGHVS and CDR2 is FQNEAQ. CDR3 length equals 18 residues. The CDR3 region is CASSSIRQGAAYNSPLHF. In DNA form, the CDR3 reads TGTGCCAGCAGCTCGATTAGACAGGGGGCAGCCTATAATTCACCCCTCCACTTT.

This clone was found a few times. This chain links TRBV6-1 with TRBJ2-7; D unresolved. The V gene's germline CDR1 is MNHNS and CDR2 SASEGT. V was pared by 3 bases and J by 6 bases, with 6 bases between. The CDR3 totals 11 residues. CDR3 coding DNA: TGTGCCAGCAGTGATCCCGTCGAGCAGTACTTC. It specifies CASSDPVEQYF.

This chain joins TRBV28 and TRBJ1-2; D is ambiguous. Germline V gene lookup returns CDR1 MDHEN and CDR2 SYDVKM. There are 13 residues in the CDR3. The germline V and J ends were trimmed by 1 base and 8 bases, with 11 bases remaining between them. The CDR3 DNA is TGTGCCAGCAGTTTATACATGACACCCGGCTACACCTTC. Residues: CASSLYMTPGYTF.

This chain connects TRBV6-1 to TRBJ1-1, with D unresolved. Germline V gene data show CDR1 as MNHNS and CDR2 as SASEGT. Trimming shortened V by 3 bases and J by 4 bases, and 6 bases separated the two germline ends. CDR3 length equals 12 residues. The chain's CDR3 is CASSDSPTEAFF. As DNA, the CDR3 is TGTGCCAGCAGTGATAGTCCCACTGAAGCTTTCTTT.

For this clone: Other DNA sequences in the same sample also yield this CDR3. J is TRBJ1-5 and V is TRBV5-6; 8 bases are a match to TRBD1. The CDR3 is 14 residues long. Losses at the gene ends were 0 bases for V and 5 bases for J; bases not matched to a gene: 1. Looked up from germline, CDR1 is SGHDT and CDR2 is YYEEEE. The CDR3 region is CASSLGQGHQPQHF. Here the CDR3 DNA reads TGTGCCAGCAGCTTGGGACAGGGGCATCAGCCCCAGCATTTT.

The chain recombines TRBV23-1 with TRBJ2-2; 8 nucleotides match TRBD2. Being an ORF, TRBV23-1 has a function that is uncertain. CDR3 size: 16 residues. V shed 9 bases and J 0 bases; nucleotides not matched to a gene: 9. As DNA, the CDR3 is TGCGCCAGTCTATCCGTACTAGCGGCGAACACCGGGGAGCTGTTTTTT. This encodes CASLSVLAANTGELFF.